This T cell receptor beta chain came from a study of post-analysis software for immune sequencing data. General observations from the study: With F measure, samples from one preparation batch clustered together strongly. With TRBV5-6, TRBV5-1 and TRBV20-1 included, five TRBV segments were more frequent in patients than in controls.

The TCR beta cDNA libraries carried unique molecular identifiers. With roughly 1 to 10 million T cells as the source, 450,000 to 600,000 cDNA molecules resulted. From the PCR reads, TCRdb called clonotypes with MiXCR, one entry per CDR3 protein. This table holds fewer than 700,000 distinct CDR3 sequences, 44% found once. In germline, CDR1 is DFQATT, CDR2 SNEGSKA (reference sequence). The V gene lost 2 bases and the J gene lost 2 bases, with 10 bases spanning the gap. CDR3 length: 14 amino acids. This clonotype has only a few counts. Its antigen remains unidentified. Sequencing input: blood. The J gene is TRBJ2-1, the V gene TRBV20-1; D may correspond to TRBD1 or TRBD2 (5 bases each). This receptor was obtained from a girl aged 10 to 17 with multiple sclerosis. The CDR3 loop reads CSARPGTAYNEQFF. For the CDR3, the DNA is TGCAGTGCTAGACCCGGGACGGCCTACAATGAGCAGTTCTTC.